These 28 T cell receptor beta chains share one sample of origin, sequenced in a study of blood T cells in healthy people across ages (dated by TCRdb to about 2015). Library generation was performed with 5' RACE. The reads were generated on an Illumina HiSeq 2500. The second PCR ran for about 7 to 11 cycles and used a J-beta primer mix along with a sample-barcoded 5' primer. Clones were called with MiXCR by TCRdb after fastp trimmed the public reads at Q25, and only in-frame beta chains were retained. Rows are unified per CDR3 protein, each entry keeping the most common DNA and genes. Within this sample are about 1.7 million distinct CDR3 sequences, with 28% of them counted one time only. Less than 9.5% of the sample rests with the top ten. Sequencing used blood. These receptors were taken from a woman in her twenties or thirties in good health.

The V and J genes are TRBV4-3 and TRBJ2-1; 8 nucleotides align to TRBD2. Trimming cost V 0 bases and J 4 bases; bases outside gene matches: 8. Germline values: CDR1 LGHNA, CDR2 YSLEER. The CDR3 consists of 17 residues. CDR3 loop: CASSQDGAGAGYNEQFF. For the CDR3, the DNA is TGCGCCAGCAGCCAAGATGGAGCGGGGGCGGGTTACAATGAGCAGTTCTTC.

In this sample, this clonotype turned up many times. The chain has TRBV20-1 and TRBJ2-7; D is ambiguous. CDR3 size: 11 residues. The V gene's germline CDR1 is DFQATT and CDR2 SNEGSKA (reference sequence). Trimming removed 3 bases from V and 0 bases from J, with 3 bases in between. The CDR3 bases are TGCAGTGCTAGTCCCTCCTACGAGCAGTACTTC. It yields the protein CSASPSYEQYF.

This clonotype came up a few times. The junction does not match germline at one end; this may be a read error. The CDR3 DNA sequence: TGTGCCAGCAGTCTAGCAGTCGGTACGCAGTATTTT. Translation gives CASSLAVGTQYF. The chain has TRBV12-3 or TRBV12-4 and TRBJ2-3; a weak D match, TRBD2 (5 bases). This CDR3 has 12 residues.

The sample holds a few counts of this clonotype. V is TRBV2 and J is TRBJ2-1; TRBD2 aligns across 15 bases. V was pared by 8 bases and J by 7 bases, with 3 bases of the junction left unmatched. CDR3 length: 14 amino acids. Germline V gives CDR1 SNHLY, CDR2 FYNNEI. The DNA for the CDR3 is TGTGCCAGCTTGGGACTAGCGGGAGGAAATGAGCAGTTCTTC. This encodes CASLGLAGGNEQFF.

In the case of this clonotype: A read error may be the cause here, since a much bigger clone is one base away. CDR3 bases: TGTGCCATCAGTCCTTGGCAGGATGGGAGGACCCAGTACTTC. Amino acid sequence: CAISPWQDGRTQYF. This chain joins TRBV10-3 and TRBJ2-5; D might be TRBD2 (5 bases). Trimming cost V 5 bases and J 7 bases, with 17 bases left between them. This CDR3 has 14 residues. Per the germline V gene, CDR1 is ENHRY and CDR2 is SYGVKD.

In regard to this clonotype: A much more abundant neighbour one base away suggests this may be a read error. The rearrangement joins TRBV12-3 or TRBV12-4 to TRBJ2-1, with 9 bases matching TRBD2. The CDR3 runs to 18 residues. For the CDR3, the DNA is TGTGCCAGCAGGCAGGAAATAGCGGGAGAGTACTCCTACAATGAGCGGTTCTTC. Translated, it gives CASRQEIAGEYSYNERFF.

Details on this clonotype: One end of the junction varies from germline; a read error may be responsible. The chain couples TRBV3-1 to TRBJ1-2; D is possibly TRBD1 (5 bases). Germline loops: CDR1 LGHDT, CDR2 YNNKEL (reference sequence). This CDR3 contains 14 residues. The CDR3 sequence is CASSLRGRCYGYTF. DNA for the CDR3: TGTGCCAGTAGCCTGCGGGGGAGATGTTATGGCTACACCTTC.

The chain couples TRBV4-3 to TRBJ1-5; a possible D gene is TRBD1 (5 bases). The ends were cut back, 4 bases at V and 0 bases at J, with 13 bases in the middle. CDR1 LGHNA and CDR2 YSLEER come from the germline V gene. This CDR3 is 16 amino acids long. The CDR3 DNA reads TGCGCCAGCAGCCTATCGTGGGGGAATAGCAATCAGCCCCAGCATTTT. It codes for CASSLSWGNSNQPQHF.

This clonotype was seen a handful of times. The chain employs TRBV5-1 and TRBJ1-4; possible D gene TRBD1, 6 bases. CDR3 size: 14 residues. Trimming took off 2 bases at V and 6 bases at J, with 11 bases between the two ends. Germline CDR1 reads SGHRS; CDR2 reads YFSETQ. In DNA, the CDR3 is TGCGCCAGCAGCTTTAACTACAGGGATGAAAAACTGTTTTTT. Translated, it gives CASSFNYRDEKLFF.

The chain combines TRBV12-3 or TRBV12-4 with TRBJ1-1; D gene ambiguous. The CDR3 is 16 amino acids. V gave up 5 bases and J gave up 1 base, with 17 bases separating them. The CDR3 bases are TGTGCCAGCAGTACACCCTCGCGGGCAGGGAACACTGAAGCTTTCTTT. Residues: CASSTPSRAGNTEAFF.

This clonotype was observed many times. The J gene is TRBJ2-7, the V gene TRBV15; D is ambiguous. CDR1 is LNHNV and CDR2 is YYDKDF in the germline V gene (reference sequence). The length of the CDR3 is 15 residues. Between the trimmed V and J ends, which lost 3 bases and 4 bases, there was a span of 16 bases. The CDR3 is CATSRAAPLGYEQYF. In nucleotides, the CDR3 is TGTGCCACCAGCAGGGCGGCCCCCCTCGGGTACGAGCAGTACTTC. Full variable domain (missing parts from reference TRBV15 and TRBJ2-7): DAMVIQNPRYQVTQFGKPVTLSCSQTLNHNVMYWYQQKSSQAPKLLFHYYDKDFNNEADTPDNFQSRRPNTSFCFLDIRSPGLGDTAMYLCATSRAAPLGYEQYFGPGTRLTVT.

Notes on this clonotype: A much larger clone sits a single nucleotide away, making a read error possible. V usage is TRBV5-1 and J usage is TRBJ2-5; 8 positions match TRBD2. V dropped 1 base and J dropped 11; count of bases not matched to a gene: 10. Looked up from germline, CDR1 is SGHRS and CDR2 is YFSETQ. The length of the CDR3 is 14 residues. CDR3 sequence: CASSLKAGVNEQYF. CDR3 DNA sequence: TGCGCCAGCAGCTTGAAAGCGGGGGTCAATGAGCAGTACTTC.

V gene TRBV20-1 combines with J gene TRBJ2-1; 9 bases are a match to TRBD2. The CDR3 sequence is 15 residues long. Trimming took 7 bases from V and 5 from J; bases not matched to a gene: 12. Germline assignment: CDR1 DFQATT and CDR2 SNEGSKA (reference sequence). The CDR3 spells CSVSTGLAGHNEQFF. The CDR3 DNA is TGCAGTGTCTCAACGGGGCTAGCGGGACACAATGAGCAGTTCTTC.

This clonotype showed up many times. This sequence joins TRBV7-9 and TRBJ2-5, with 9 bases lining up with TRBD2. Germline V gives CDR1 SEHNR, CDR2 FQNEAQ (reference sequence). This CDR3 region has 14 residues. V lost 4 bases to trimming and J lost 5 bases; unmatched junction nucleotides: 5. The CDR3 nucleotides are TGTGCCAGCAGCTCCTTAGCGGGGGAGGAGACCCAGTACTTC. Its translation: CASSSLAGEETQYF.

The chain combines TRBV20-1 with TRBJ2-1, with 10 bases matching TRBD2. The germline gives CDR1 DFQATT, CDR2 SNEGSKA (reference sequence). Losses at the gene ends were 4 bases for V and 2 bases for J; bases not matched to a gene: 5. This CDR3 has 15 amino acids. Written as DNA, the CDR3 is TGCAGTGCTACCCACACTAGCGGGGCCTACAATGAGCAGTTCTTC. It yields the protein CSATHTSGAYNEQFF.

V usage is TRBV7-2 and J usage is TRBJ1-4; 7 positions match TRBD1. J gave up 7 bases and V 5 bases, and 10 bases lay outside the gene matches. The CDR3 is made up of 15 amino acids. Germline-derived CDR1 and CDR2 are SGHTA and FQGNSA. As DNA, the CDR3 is TGTGCCAGCAGCAATCAAGGGGGCGCGGGTGAAAAACTGTTTTTT. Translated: CASSNQGGAGEKLFF.

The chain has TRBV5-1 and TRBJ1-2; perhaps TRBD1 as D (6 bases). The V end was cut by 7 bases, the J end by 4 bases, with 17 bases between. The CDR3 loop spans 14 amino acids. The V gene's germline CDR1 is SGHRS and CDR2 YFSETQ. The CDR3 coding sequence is TGCGCCAGCGGCCCGGACAGCCTCGTCTATGGCTACACCTTC. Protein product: CASGPDSLVYGYTF.

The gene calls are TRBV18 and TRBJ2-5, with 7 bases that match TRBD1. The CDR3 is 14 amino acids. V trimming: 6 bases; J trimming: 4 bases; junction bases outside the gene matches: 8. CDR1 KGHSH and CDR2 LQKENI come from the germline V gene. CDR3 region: CASSRRGSGETQYF. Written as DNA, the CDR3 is TGTGCCAGCTCGCGCAGGGGGTCCGGAGAGACCCAGTACTTC.

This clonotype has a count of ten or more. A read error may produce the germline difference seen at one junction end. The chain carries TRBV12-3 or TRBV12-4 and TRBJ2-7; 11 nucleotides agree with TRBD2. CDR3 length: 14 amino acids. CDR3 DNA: TGTGCCAGCAGCTTAGCGGGAGGGCCCAACGAGCAGTACTTC. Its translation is CASSLAGGPNEQYF.

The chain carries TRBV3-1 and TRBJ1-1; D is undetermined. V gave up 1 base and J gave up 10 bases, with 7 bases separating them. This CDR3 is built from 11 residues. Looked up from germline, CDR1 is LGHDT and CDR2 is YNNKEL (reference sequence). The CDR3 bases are TGTGCCAGCAGCCAAGCGACGAGAGCTTTCTTT. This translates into CASSQATRAFF.

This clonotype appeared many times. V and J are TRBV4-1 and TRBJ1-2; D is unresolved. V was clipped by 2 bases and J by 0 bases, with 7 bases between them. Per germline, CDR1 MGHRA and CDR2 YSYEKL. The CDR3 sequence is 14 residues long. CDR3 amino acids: CASSQHRANYGYTF. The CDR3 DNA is TGCGCCAGCAGCCAACATCGAGCTAACTATGGCTACACCTTC.

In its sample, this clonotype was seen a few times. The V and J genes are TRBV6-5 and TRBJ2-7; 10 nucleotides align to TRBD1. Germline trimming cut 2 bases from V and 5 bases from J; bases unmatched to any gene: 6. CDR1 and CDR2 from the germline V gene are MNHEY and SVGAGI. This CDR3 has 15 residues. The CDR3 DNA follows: TGTGCCAGCAGTTACCGGGACAGGGGTTACGACGAGCAGTACTTC. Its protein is CASSYRDRGYDEQYF.

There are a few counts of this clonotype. The CDR3, as DNA: TGTGCCAGCAGTGACGGGGCTGGGGCCAACGTCCTGACTTTC. Amino acid sequence: CASSDGAGANVLTF. This chain uses TRBV6-2 or TRBV6-3 with TRBJ2-6, with D possibly being TRBD2 (5 bases). With 5 bases removed from V and 2 bases from J, the gap between germline ends came to 7 bases. The CDR3 runs to 14 residues. Germline V gene data show CDR1 as MNHEY and CDR2 as SVGEGT.

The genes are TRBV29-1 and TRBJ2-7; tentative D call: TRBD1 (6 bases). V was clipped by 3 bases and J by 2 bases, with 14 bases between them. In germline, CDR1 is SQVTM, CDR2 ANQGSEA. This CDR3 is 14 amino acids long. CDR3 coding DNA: TGCAGCGTTGAGGGGGCAGGGGACACCTACGAGCAGTACTTC. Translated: CSVEGAGDTYEQYF.

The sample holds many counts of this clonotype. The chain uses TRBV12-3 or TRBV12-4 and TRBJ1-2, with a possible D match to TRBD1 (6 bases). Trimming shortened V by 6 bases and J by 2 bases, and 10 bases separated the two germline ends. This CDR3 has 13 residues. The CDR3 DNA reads TGTGCCAGCAGAGTCACAGGGAACTATGGCTACACCTTC. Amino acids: CASRVTGNYGYTF.

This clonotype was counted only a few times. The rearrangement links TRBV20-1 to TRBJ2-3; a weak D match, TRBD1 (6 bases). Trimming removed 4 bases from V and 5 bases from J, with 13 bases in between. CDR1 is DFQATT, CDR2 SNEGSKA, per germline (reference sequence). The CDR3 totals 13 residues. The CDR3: CSAIGGSGDTQYF. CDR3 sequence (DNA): TGCAGTGCTATTGGGGGCTCGGGAGATACGCAGTATTTT.

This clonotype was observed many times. CDR3 loop: CASTDLALPYNEQFF. The CDR3 DNA reads as TGCGCCAGCACCGATTTAGCCCTCCCCTACAATGAGCAGTTCTTC. This rearrangement joins TRBV5-1 to TRBJ2-1; D unclear. Germline V lookup: CDR1 SGHRS, CDR2 YFSETQ. The V gene lost 6 bases and the J gene lost 2 bases, with 15 bases spanning the gap. This CDR3 spans 15 amino acids.

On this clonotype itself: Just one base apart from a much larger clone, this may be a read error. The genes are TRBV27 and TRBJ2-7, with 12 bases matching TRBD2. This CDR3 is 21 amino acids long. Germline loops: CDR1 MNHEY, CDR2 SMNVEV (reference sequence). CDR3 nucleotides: TGTGCCAGCAGTTTCCGCCGCTCTCCGGGACTAGCGGGCGCCCCGGTCTACGAGCGGTACTTC. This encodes CASSFRRSPGLAGAPVYERYF.